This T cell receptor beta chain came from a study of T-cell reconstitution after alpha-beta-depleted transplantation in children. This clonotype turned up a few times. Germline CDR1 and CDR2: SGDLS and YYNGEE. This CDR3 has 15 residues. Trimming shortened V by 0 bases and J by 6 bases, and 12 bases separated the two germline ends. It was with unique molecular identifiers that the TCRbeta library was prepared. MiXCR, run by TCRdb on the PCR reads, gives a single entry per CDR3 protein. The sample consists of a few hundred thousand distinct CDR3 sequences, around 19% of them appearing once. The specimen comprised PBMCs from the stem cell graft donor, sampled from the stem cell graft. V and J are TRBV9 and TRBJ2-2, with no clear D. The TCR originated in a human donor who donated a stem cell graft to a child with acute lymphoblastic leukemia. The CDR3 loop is CASSVDATIAGELFF. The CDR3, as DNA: TGTGCCAGCAGCGTAGACGCTACAATAGCCGGGGAGCTGTTTTTT.